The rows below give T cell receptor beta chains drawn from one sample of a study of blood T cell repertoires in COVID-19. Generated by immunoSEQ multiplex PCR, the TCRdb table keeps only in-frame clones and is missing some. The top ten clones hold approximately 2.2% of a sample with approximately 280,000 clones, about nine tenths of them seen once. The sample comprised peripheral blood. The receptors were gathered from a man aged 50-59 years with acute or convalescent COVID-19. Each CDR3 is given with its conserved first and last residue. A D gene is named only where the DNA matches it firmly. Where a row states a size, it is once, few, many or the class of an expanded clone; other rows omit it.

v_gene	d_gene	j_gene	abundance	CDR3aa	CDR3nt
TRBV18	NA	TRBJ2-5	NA	CASSPGAQSETQYF	TGTGCCAGCTCACCAGGGGCCCAAAGCGAGACCCAGTACTTC
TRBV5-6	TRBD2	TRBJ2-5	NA	CATTAGGPGETQYF	TGTGCCACCACGGCGGGGGGGCCTGGGGAGACCCAGTACTTC
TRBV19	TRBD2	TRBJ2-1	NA	CASSNLWRGGSYNEQFF	TGTGCCAGTAGTAACCTCTGGCGGGGGGGCTCCTACAATGAGCAGTTCTTC
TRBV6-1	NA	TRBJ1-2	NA	CASSEGTGNYGYTF	TGTGCCAGCAGTGAAGGCACAGGGAACTATGGCTACACCTTC
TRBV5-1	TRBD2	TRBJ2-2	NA	CASSPKGTSGVNTGELFF	TGCGCCAGCAGCCCCAAGGGCACTAGCGGAGTGAACACCGGGGAGCTGTTTTTT
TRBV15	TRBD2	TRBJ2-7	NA	CATSRGGLVLSYEQYF	TGTGCCACCAGCAGAGGAGGACTAGTCCTATCCTACGAGCAGTACTTC
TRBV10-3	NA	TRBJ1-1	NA	CAIRSVAMNTEAFF	TGTGCCATCAGGTCCGTAGCCATGAACACTGAAGCTTTCTTT
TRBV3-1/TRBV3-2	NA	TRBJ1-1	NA	CASSQGVEGNTEAFF	TGTGCCAGCAGCCAAGGGGTTGAGGGGAACACTGAAGCTTTCTTT
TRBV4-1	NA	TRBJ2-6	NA	CASSQDLLQSSGANVLTF	TGCGCCAGCAGCCAAGATCTGTTACAGAGCTCTGGGGCCAACGTCCTGACTTTC
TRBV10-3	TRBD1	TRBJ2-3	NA	CATDRGHSTDTQYF	TGTGCCACCGACAGGGGACATAGCACAGATACGCAGTATTTT
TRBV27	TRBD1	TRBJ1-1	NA	CASSFRGMNTEAFF	TGTGCCAGCAGTTTCAGGGGGATGAACACTGAAGCTTTCTTT
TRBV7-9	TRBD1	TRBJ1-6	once	CAAGTGESPLHF	TGTGCCGCCGGGACAGGGGAGTCACCCCTCCACTTT
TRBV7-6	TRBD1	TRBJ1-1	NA	CASSTRQGKNTEAFF	TGTGCCAGCAGCACCCGACAGGGGAAGAACACTGAAGCTTTCTTT
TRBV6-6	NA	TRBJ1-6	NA	CASMSGGIYNSPLHF	TGTGCCAGCATGTCGGGGGGAATATATAATTCACCCCTCCACTTT
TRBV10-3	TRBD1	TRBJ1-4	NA	CAIRGTGNEKLFF	TGTGCCATCAGGGGGACAGGGAATGAAAAACTGTTTTTT
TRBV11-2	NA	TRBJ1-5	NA	CASSLREGRQPQHF	TGTGCCAGCAGCTTGAGGGAGGGTCGCCAGCCCCAGCATTTT
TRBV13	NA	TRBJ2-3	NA	CASSLVPYTQYF	TGTGCCAGCAGCTTAGTTCCCTATACGCAGTATTTT
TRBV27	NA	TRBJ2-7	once	CASSIRGGTGATSEQYF	TGTGCCAGCAGCATTAGGGGAGGCACAGGGGCGACCTCCGAGCAGTACTTC
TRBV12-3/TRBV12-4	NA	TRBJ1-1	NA	CASSLIWQEAFF	TGTGCCAGCAGTTTAATATGGCAGGAAGCTTTCTTT
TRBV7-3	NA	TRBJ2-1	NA	CASSSAYSSYNEQFF	TGTGCCAGCAGCTCCGCTTATAGCTCCTACAATGAGCAGTTCTTC
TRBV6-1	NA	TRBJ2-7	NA	CASSEVVGASYEQYF	TGTGCCAGCAGTGAAGTCGTGGGGGCCTCCTACGAGCAGTACTTC